The 25 T cell receptor beta chains reported below all come from one sample, sequenced in a study of blood T cell repertoires in COVID-19. The data were produced by immunoSEQ multiplex PCR, yet TCRdb's version contains in-frame clones alone and is incomplete. The table has approximately 64,000 clones, 80% to 90% seen once. The specimen sequenced was peripheral blood. Source of these receptors: a woman aged 55-69 years with COVID-19, enrolled during active disease.

The chain carries TRBV18 and TRBJ2-7; the match to TRBD2 covers 14 bases. The CDR3 totals 15 residues. The germline CDR1 and CDR2 sequences are KGHSH and LQKENI. Trimming cost V 3 bases and J 2 bases; bases outside gene matches: 0. The CDR3 spells CASSPGLAGAYEQYF. CDR3 DNA sequence: TGTGCCAGCTCACCGGGACTAGCGGGGGCCTACGAGCAGTACTTC.

This sequence joins TRBV28 and TRBJ2-3; D is uncertain. The V gene's germline CDR1 is MDHEN and CDR2 SYDVKM. The V end was cut by 8 bases, the J end by 6 bases, with 9 bases between. CDR3 length equals 11 residues. The CDR3 DNA follows: TGTGCCAGCGGGCCTCAGGATACGCAGTATTTT. Translated, it gives CASGPQDTQYF.

This chain links TRBV28 with TRBJ1-4; possibly TRBD1 for D (5 bases). The germline V gene has CDR1 MDHEN and CDR2 SYDVKM. This CDR3 has 15 amino acids. Trimming removed 3 bases from V and 0 bases from J, with 8 bases in between. The CDR3 region is CASSFGGTTNEKLFF. The CDR3 nucleotides are TGTGCCAGCAGTTTCGGGGGGACAACTAATGAAAAACTGTTTTTT.

This sequence joins TRBV5-1 and TRBJ2-2, with D unresolved. Germline V gene sequence: CDR1 SGHRS, CDR2 YFSETQ. V gave up 4 bases and J gave up 5 bases, with 6 bases separating them. This CDR3 has 12 residues. CDR3 in DNA: TGCGCCAGCAGCCCCTCTACCGGGGAGCTGTTTTTT. Its translation: CASSPSTGELFF.

The V call is TRBV7-9, the J call TRBJ1-2, with 9 bases fitting TRBD1. There are 15 residues in the CDR3. Germline V gene lookup returns CDR1 SEHNR and CDR2 FQNEAQ (reference sequence). Trimming took 2 bases from V and 4 from J; bases not matched to a gene: 5. As DNA, the CDR3 is TGTGCCAGCAGCTTAATGGGACAGGGTTTCTATGGCTACACCTTC. Encoded protein: CASSLMGQGFYGYTF.

V usage is TRBV30 and J usage is TRBJ1-1, with D perhaps matching TRBD1 (5 bases). The V gene's germline CDR1 is GTSNPN and CDR2 SVGIG (reference sequence). CDR3 size: 13 residues. Trimming removed 4 bases from V and 1 base from J, with 10 bases in between. The CDR3 DNA reads TGTGCCTGGACTAGGGGTGCGAACACTGAAGCTTTCTTT. Protein product: CAWTRGANTEAFF.

The table lists this clone with a count of one. The rearrangement uses TRBV20-1 and TRBJ2-7; D is possibly TRBD2 (6 bases). This CDR3 is built from 10 residues. Trimming pared 4 bases from V and 5 bases from J, leaving 6 bases between. CDR1 is DFQATT and CDR2 is SNEGSKA in the germline V gene (reference sequence). The CDR3 loop is CSATGDEQYF. CDR3 bases: TGCAGTGCTACGGGAGACGAGCAGTACTTC.

The rearrangement uses TRBV4-1 and TRBJ1-2; a weak D match, TRBD1 (5 bases). The CDR3 contains 14 residues. CDR1 and CDR2 (germline): MGHRA, YSYEKL. V was trimmed by 1 base and J by 4 bases, leaving 10 bases between them. The CDR3 DNA reads as TGCGCCAGCAGCCAAGTAGGGACTGCCTATGGCTACACCTTC. It specifies CASSQVGTAYGYTF.

The chain employs TRBV6-2 or TRBV6-3 and TRBJ1-1, with D maybe TRBD1 (6 bases). Germline values: CDR1 MNHEY, CDR2 SVGEGT. V lost 2 bases and J lost 0, with 16 bases in between. This CDR3 has 17 amino acids. The CDR3 protein is CASSYPTGRGVNTEAFF. For the CDR3, the DNA is TGTGCCAGCAGTTACCCGACAGGACGGGGAGTGAACACTGAAGCTTTCTTT.

The rearrangement joins TRBV5-4 to TRBJ1-6; the match to TRBD1 covers 7 bases. V dropped 3 bases and J dropped 4; count of bases not matched to a gene: 4. The CDR3 sequence is 15 residues long. Germline values: CDR1 SGHNT, CDR2 YYREEE (reference sequence). Here the CDR3 DNA reads TGTGCCAGCAGCTCGGGGGACAGATATAATTCACCCCTCCACTTT. Translating it yields CASSSGDRYNSPLHF. The entire variable domain, with the rest obtained from reference TRBV5-4 and TRBJ1-6, is as follows: ETGVTQSPTHLIKTRGQQVTLRCSSQSGHNTVSWYQQALGQGPQFIFQYYREEENGRGNFPPRFSGLQFPNYSSELNVNALELDDSALYLCASSSGDRYNSPLHFGNGTRLTVT.

The V gene is TRBV7-9, the J gene TRBJ1-3; 7 bases are a match to TRBD1. The CDR3 spans 17 residues. V gave up 1 base and J gave up 0 bases; unmatched junction bases: 6. Germline V gene lookup returns CDR1 SEHNR and CDR2 FQNEAQ (reference sequence). The chain's CDR3 is CASSLEQTGRSGNTIYF. Written as DNA, the CDR3 is TGTGCCAGCAGCTTAGAACAGACAGGGCGCTCTGGAAACACCATATATTTT.

This sequence joins TRBV4-1 and TRBJ1-2; D gene uncertain. The V gene lost 0 bases and the J gene lost 5 bases, with 16 bases spanning the gap. The V gene's germline CDR1 is MGHRA and CDR2 YSYEKL. The CDR3 contains 16 residues. CDR3 nucleotides: TGCGCCAGCAGCCAAGAACCCCGGGCAGGACTATATGGCTACACCTTC. Amino acid sequence: CASSQEPRAGLYGYTF.

This clone was observed once. V is TRBV10-3 and J is TRBJ1-2; 7 positions match TRBD1. The V gene's germline CDR1 is ENHRY and CDR2 SYGVKD. V dropped 0 bases and J dropped 2; count of bases not matched to a gene: 3. The CDR3 extends over 15 amino acids. CDR3 sequence: CAISESVTGNYGYTF. Here the CDR3 DNA reads TGTGCCATCAGTGAGTCAGTGACAGGGAACTATGGCTACACCTTC.

CDR3 sequence reads: CASSVGPGASHNSPLHF. DNA of the CDR3: TGTGCCAGCAGCGTAGGCCCAGGGGCATCCCATAATTCACCCCTCCACTTT. The chain carries TRBV9 and TRBJ1-6, with a possible D match to TRBD1 (6 bases). V was trimmed by 0 bases and J by 5 bases, leaving 15 bases between them. The CDR3 spans 17 residues. In germline, CDR1 is SGDLS, CDR2 YYNGEE.

The rearrangement uses TRBV7-2 and TRBJ1-5, with 9 nucleotides matching TRBD1. Germline lookup yields CDR1 SGHTA and CDR2 FQGNSA. Losses at the gene ends were 1 base for V and 7 bases for J; bases not matched to a gene: 8. This CDR3 is built from 16 residues. The CDR3 nucleotides read TGTGCCAGCAGCTTAGTTTCGACAGGGGGAGGACAGCCCCAGCATTTT. This encodes CASSLVSTGGGQPQHF.

In this sample, this clone turned up a few times. The rearrangement joins TRBV4-3 to TRBJ2-1; TRBD2 is a possible D gene (5 bases). CDR1 and CDR2 (germline): LGHNA, YSLEER. The CDR3 consists of 13 residues. The V end was cut by 2 bases, the J end by 12 bases, with 14 bases between. CDR3 coding DNA: TGCGCCAGCAGCCAAAGGACGGGAACCCGGCAGTTCTTC. This sequence encodes CASSQRTGTRQFF.

This clone appeared once. CDR3 coding DNA: TGTGCCAGCAGCCCCGGGTTAGCCGGGGAGCTGTTTTTT. Protein: CASSPGLAGELFF. The V call is TRBV11-2, the J call TRBJ2-2; unclear D gene. This CDR3 contains 13 residues. V lost 5 bases to trimming and J lost 6 bases, with 10 bases between them. Looked up from germline, CDR1 is SGHAT and CDR2 is FQNNGV.

The chain couples TRBV9 to TRBJ2-3, with D maybe TRBD1 (6 bases). Deletions cut 4 bases from V and 3 bases from J, with 12 bases between. The CDR3 is 14 residues long. The germline gives CDR1 SGDLS, CDR2 YYNGEE. DNA of the CDR3: TGTGCCAGCAGCCGGGACACAATAACAGATACGCAGTATTTT. It encodes CASSRDTITDTQYF.

This clone came up once. The chain joins TRBV6-5 to TRBJ2-2; 7 bases are a match to TRBD2. This CDR3 has 13 residues. With V trimmed by 6 bases and J by 6 bases, 4 bases remained unmatched. The germline gives CDR1 MNHEY, CDR2 SVGAGI. CDR3 region: CASSLRGAGELFF. In DNA, the CDR3 is TGTGCCAGCAGCCTCCGGGGGGCCGGGGAGCTGTTTTTT.

The rearrangement links TRBV6-1 to TRBJ2-1; D not resolved. The V gene's germline CDR1 is MNHNS and CDR2 SASEGT. Trimming removed 0 bases at V and 2 bases at J, with 8 bases between. This CDR3 spans 15 amino acids. CDR3 in DNA: TGTGCCAGCAGTGAAGCGAAAACAGCCTACAATGAGCAGTTCTTC. It encodes CASSEAKTAYNEQFF.

The chain recombines TRBV5-4 with TRBJ2-7; D remains ambiguous. Germline CDR1 SGHNT, CDR2 YYREEE (reference sequence). With 2 bases removed from V and 1 base from J, the gap between germline ends came to 7 bases. This CDR3 spans 13 amino acids. The CDR3 bases are TGTGCCAGCAGCTTCCCGGAGTCCTACGAGCAGTACTTC. Its protein is CASSFPESYEQYF. Full variable domain (outside the CDR3, taken from reference TRBV5-4 and TRBJ2-7): ETGVTQSPTHLIKTRGQQVTLRCSSQSGHNTVSWYQQALGQGPQFIFQYYREEENGRGNFPPRFSGLQFPNYSSELNVNALELDDSALYLCASSFPESYEQYFGPGTRLTVT.

V usage is TRBV28 and J usage is TRBJ2-1; 8 bases fit TRBD1. From germline, CDR1 is MDHEN and CDR2 SYDVKM. The length of the CDR3 is 16 residues. V was pared by 4 bases and J by 3 bases, with 8 bases of the junction left unmatched. CDR3 amino acids: CASSYPRTGHYNEQFF. As DNA, the CDR3 is TGTGCCAGCAGTTACCCCAGGACAGGGCACTACAATGAGCAGTTCTTC.

V and J are TRBV9 and TRBJ2-2, with 7 positions matching TRBD1. From germline, CDR1 is SGDLS and CDR2 YYNGEE. This CDR3 spans 16 amino acids. With V trimmed by 0 bases and J by 3 bases, 5 bases remained unmatched. The CDR3 is CASSVGIDRDTGELFF. CDR3 bases: TGTGCCAGCAGCGTAGGCATTGACAGGGACACCGGGGAGCTGTTTTTT.

The V and J genes are TRBV7-2 and TRBJ1-2, with 8 bases fitting TRBD1. The CDR3 consists of 15 residues. The germline V gene encodes CDR1 SGHTA and CDR2 FQGNSA. V was clipped by 1 base and J by 1 base; unmatched bases: 2. The CDR3 coding sequence is TGTGCCAGCAGCTTAGTACAGGGGGTTAACTATGGCTACACCTTC. The encoded protein is CASSLVQGVNYGYTF.

The chain carries TRBV6-5 and TRBJ1-1; 7 bases line up with TRBD1. The germline V gene encodes CDR1 MNHEY and CDR2 SVGAGI. CDR3 length equals 14 residues. The trim removed 7 bases at V and 1 base at J, leaving 6 bases unmatched. CDR3 nucleotide sequence: TGTGCCAGCAAGTGGGGACAGACGAACACTGAAGCTTTCTTT. Translating gives CASKWGQTNTEAFF.